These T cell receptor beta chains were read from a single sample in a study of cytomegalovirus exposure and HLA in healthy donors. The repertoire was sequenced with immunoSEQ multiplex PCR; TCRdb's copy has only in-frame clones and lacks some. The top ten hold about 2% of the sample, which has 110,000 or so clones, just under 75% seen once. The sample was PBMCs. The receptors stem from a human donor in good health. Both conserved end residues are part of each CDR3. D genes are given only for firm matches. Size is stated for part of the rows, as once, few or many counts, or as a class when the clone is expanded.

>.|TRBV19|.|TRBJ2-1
CASSKGRGLGEQFF
TGTGCCAGTAGTAAGGGGCGGGGGCTCGGTGAGCAGTTCTTC
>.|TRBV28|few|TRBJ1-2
CASSPPGVLYGYTF
TGTGCCAGCAGTCCCCCAGGGGTACTATATGGCTACACCTTC
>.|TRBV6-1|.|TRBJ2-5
CASSPWTSGQETQYF
TGTGCCAGCAGTCCGTGGACATCTGGTCAAGAGACCCAGTACTTC
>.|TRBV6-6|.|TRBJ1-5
CASSGQGRVNQPQHF
TGTGCCAGCAGTGGCCAGGGAAGGGTCAATCAGCCCCAGCATTTT
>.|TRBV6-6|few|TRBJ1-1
CASTDGTEAFF
TGTGCCAGCACAGACGGGACTGAAGCTTTCTTT
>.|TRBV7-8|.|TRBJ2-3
CASSVRVLETDTQYF
TGTGCCAGCAGCGTCAGGGTACTGGAGACAGATACGCAGTATTTT
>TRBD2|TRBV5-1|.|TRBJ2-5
CASSSDGRQETQYF
TGCGCCAGCAGCTCGGACGGGAGGCAAGAGACCCAGTACTTC
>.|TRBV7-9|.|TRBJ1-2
CASSLDWEGYGYTF
TGTGCCAGCAGCTTAGATTGGGAGGGCTATGGCTACACCTTC
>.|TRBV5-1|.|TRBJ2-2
CASSLNRANTGELFF
TGCGCCAGCAGCTTGAACAGGGCGAACACCGGGGAGCTGTTTTTT
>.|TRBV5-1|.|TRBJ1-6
CASSLGRQAESSPLHF
TGCGCCAGCAGCTTAGGACGACAGGCCGAGAGTTCACCCCTCCACTTT
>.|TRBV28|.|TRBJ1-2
CASARDYGYTF
TGTGCCAGCGCGAGAGACTATGGCTACACCTTC
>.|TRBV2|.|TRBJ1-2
CASSGGRALDGYTF
TGTGCCAGCAGTGGGGGCAGGGCCCTAGATGGCTACACCTTC
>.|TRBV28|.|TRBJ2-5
CASSSPDGVGGETQYF
TGTGCCAGCAGTTCCCCCGACGGTGTGGGAGGAGAGACCCAGTACTTC
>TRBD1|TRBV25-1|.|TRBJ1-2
CASSEYDRGQNGYTF
TGTGCCAGCAGTGAATACGACAGGGGGCAGAATGGCTACACCTTC
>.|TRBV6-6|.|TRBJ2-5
CASSYRDSPRQYF
TGTGCCAGCAGTTACCGGGACTCCCCTCGCCAGTACTTC
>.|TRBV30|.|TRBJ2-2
CAGTKGIATNTGELFF
TGTGCCGGAACGAAGGGAATAGCGACGAACACCGGGGAGCTGTTTTTT
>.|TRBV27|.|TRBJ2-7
CASSLSFGNEQYF
TGTGCCAGCAGTTTATCTTTCGGGAATGAGCAGTACTTC
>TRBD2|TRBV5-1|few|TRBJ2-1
CASSRRASGSTNEQFF
TGCGCCAGCAGCCGACGGGCTAGCGGGAGTACTAATGAGCAGTTCTTC
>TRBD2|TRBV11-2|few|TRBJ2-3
CASSYRLAGGRTDTQYF
TGTGCCAGCAGCTATCGACTAGCGGGGGGCCGCACAGATACGCAGTATTTT
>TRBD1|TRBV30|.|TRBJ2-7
CAWSPRDRRHYEQYF
TGTGCCTGGAGCCCCCGGGACAGGAGACACTACGAGCAGTACTTC
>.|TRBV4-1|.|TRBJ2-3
CASSQDPKNGDTQYF
TGCGCCAGCAGCCAAGATCCTAAGAACGGTGATACGCAGTATTTT
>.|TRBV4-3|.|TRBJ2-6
CASSQELNFRPSGANVLTF
TGCGCCAGCAGCCAAGAGCTGAACTTCCGCCCATCCGGGGCCAACGTCCTGACTTTC
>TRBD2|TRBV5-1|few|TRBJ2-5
CASTPSGSGSGETQYF
TGCGCCAGCACCCCGAGTGGCAGCGGGAGTGGTGAGACCCAGTACTTC
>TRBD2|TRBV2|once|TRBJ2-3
CASKVAGSTDTQYF
TGTGCCAGCAAGGTAGCGGGAAGCACAGATACGCAGTATTTT
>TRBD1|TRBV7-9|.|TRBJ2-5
CASSTRDSPTETQYF
TGTGCCAGCAGCACCCGGGACAGCCCGACAGAGACCCAGTACTTC
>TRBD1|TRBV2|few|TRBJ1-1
CASTVDRASEAFF
TGTGCCAGCACCGTGGACAGGGCCTCTGAAGCTTTCTTT
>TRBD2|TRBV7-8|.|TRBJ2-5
CASRVAGGETQYF
TGTGCCTCAAGGGTAGCGGGTGGGGAGACCCAGTACTTC
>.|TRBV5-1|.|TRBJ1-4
CASSLATNEKLFF
TGCGCCAGCAGCCTTGCAACTAATGAAAAACTGTTTTTT
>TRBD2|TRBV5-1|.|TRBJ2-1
CASRPPGLVVYNEQFF
TGCGCCAGCAGACCCCCGGGACTAGTAGTCTACAATGAGCAGTTCTTC
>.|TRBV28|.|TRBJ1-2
CASGSPRGCTF
TGTGCCAGCGGGTCCCCACGGGGATGCACCTTC
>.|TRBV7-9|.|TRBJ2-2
CASSFRRTGELFF
TGTGCCAGCAGCTTTCGTCGTACCGGGGAGCTGTTTTTT
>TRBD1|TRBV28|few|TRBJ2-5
CASTPISRGLGETQYF
TGTGCCAGCACCCCTATATCGAGGGGGCTGGGGGAGACCCAGTACTTC
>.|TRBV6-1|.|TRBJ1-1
CASSPWGEGTEAFF
TGTGCCAGCAGCCCCTGGGGGGAGGGCACTGAAGCTTTCTTT